This T cell receptor (beta chain) is drawn from a study of cytomegalovirus exposure and HLA in healthy donors. Assay used: immunoSEQ multiplex PCR; TCRdb lists only in-frame clones, some missing. Of over 200,000 clones in the sample, 88% were seen once. The CDR3 has 14 residues. V shed 0 bases and J shed 4 bases, with 10 bases lying between them. Germline lookup yields CDR1 SGDLS and CDR2 YYNGEE. This clone was counted once. The clonotype comes from a woman between 18 and 29 years old in good health and CMV-seronegative. Sequences were obtained from PBMCs. This sequence joins TRBV9 and TRBJ2-5; no firm D call. CDR3 residues: CASSVASSRETQYF. Here the CDR3 DNA reads TGTGCCAGCAGCGTAGCTAGTAGTAGAGAGACCCAGTACTTC.